A selection of T cell receptor beta chains follows, all from one sample in a study of cytomegalovirus exposure and HLA in healthy donors. The table came from immunoSEQ multiplex PCR; TCRdb's copy has only in-frame clones and leaves some out. This table has fewer than 200,000 clones, approximately 88% appearing once. The sample was PBMCs. The receptors come from a woman under 40 in good health and CMV-seronegative. Each CDR3 is given with its conserved first and last residue. Fields, in order: CDR3 DNA, CDR3 protein, clone size, J gene, D gene, V gene. The D gene is left open where the match is weak. Not every row has a clone size; where given, it reads once, few, many or a size class.

TGTGCCAGCAGCTCTACGCCCCTCTACGAGCAGTACTTC,CASSSTPLYEQYF,-,TRBJ2-7,-,TRBV27
TGTGCCAGCAGTTTAACAGGGGCGGGTGAAAAACTGTTTTTT,CASSLTGAGEKLFF,-,TRBJ1-4,TRBD1,TRBV28
TGTGCCAGCAGCGGAAGTACAGGGACCGAGCAGTTCTTC,CASSGSTGTEQFF,-,TRBJ2-1,-,TRBV7-2
TGCAGCGTTGCAGGGGGTATTACCGGGGAGCTGTTTTTT,CSVAGGITGELFF,-,TRBJ2-2,TRBD1,TRBV29-1
TGCGCCAGCAGCAAAGGTGACAGGGGGTCCTACGAGCAGTACTTC,CASSKGDRGSYEQYF,-,TRBJ2-7,TRBD1,TRBV5-1
TGTGCCAGCAGCTTAGGAGTAGGGGTGGGGACAGATACGCAGTATTTT,CASSLGVGVGTDTQYF,once,TRBJ2-3,-,TRBV7-2
TGTGCCATTGGCCACCTGACAGCTCCGAGAGGCTACACCTTC,CAIGHLTAPRGYTF,-,TRBJ1-2,-,TRBV2
TGTGCCAGCAGGGACAGGGGGATACTGTTTTTT,CASRDRGILFF,-,TRBJ1-4,TRBD1,TRBV2
TGCGCCAGCAGCCAAACTGGCGGACAGGGAAACACCATATATTTT,CASSQTGGQGNTIYF,once,TRBJ1-3,-,TRBV4-3
TGTGCCACCAGCAGGAGTGGGACAGAAGAGACCCAGTACTTC,CATSRSGTEETQYF,-,TRBJ2-5,TRBD1,TRBV15
TGTGCCAGCTCACCAAGGACAGCCAGCTATGGCTACACCTTC,CASSPRTASYGYTF,-,TRBJ1-2,-,TRBV18
TGTGCCAGCAGCTTCGGTAGTGGGGCGAGCTCCTACGAGCAGTACTTC,CASSFGSGASSYEQYF,once,TRBJ2-7,-,TRBV11-2
TGTGCCAGTAGTATGTCGGAGAAGAACACTGAAGCTTTCTTT,CASSMSEKNTEAFF,-,TRBJ1-1,-,TRBV19
TGTGCCAGCAGCGCTCCCAGAGGGAGCAATCAGCCCCAGCATTTT,CASSAPRGSNQPQHF,-,TRBJ1-5,-,TRBV6-6
TGTGCCAGCAGTTTGGGCAGGGGTAGTCAGCCCCAGCATTTT,CASSLGRGSQPQHF,once,TRBJ1-5,-,TRBV6-5
TGTGCCAGCAGTCTCAGGACTAGCGGGAGGATGAGGTTGGGGACAGATACGCAGTATTTT,CASSLRTSGRMRLGTDTQYF,-,TRBJ2-3,TRBD2,TRBV27
TGTGCCAGTACCCCGGCCCGGGGTCAAGATACGCAGTATTTT,CASTPARGQDTQYF,-,TRBJ2-3,-,TRBV19
TGTGCCAGCAGCCTCCAAAGCGGGAGGCTCGGGGATACGCAGTATTTT,CASSLQSGRLGDTQYF,-,TRBJ2-3,TRBD2,TRBV9
TGTGCCAGCAGCTTGGGGACAGGCGTACCCGGGGAGCTGTTTTTT,CASSLGTGVPGELFF,-,TRBJ2-2,TRBD1,TRBV5-8
TGCGCCAGCAGCCAAGAGGCGGGATCGAACACTGAAGCTTTCTTT,CASSQEAGSNTEAFF,-,TRBJ1-1,-,TRBV4-3
TGTGCCAGTAGCTATGACAGGGCTCGCAATCAGCCCCAGCATTTT,CASSYDRARNQPQHF,-,TRBJ1-5,TRBD1,TRBV19
TGTGCCAGCAGGCGGGGGGCGAGGTCGAACACTGAAGCTTTCTTT,CASRRGARSNTEAFF,-,TRBJ1-1,-,TRBV28
TGCAGCGTTACCAAGACTAGCGGGAGGGTTCAGTTCTTC,CSVTKTSGRVQFF,-,TRBJ2-1,TRBD2,TRBV29-1
TGTGCCAGCAGCTTCGAGGGACTACCTCGGGAGACCCAGTACTTC,CASSFEGLPRETQYF,-,TRBJ2-5,TRBD2,TRBV7-2
TGTGCCAGCAGTTACGGGGACACGGCGAACACTGAAGCTTTCTTT,CASSYGDTANTEAFF,-,TRBJ1-1,-,TRBV6-5
TGTGCCAGTAGTCAATCCCACGGGGTCTCCTACGAGCAGTACTTC,CASSQSHGVSYEQYF,once,TRBJ2-7,-,TRBV19
TGTGCCAGCAGCCTGGGTGGGCGTCCCTACGAGCAGTACTTC,CASSLGGRPYEQYF,-,TRBJ2-7,-,TRBV5-4
TGTGCCAGCAGCCAAGTTGCTGCAGGCAGGTTGGGAAAACTGTTTTTT,CASSQVAAGRLGKLFF,-,TRBJ1-4,-,TRBV14
TGTGCCAGCACTAAAAGTCGGGGGGGCCCCTACGAGCAGTACTTC,CASTKSRGGPYEQYF,once,TRBJ2-7,TRBD2,TRBV6-5
TGTGCCAGCAGCCTTGACAGGGTAGGCACTGAAGCTTTCTTT,CASSLDRVGTEAFF,few,TRBJ1-1,TRBD1,TRBV4-2
TGTGCCAGCAGTGAAATTACGACAGACGAGTTCAATGAGCAGTTCTTC,CASSEITTDEFNEQFF,-,TRBJ2-1,-,TRBV6-1
TGTGCCAGCACAGGGTACACAGATACGCAGTATTTT,CASTGYTDTQYF,-,TRBJ2-3,-,TRBV6-1
TGTGCCAGCAGTTCCAACGGACTTGCGGGAGGGGGCACAGATACGCAGTATTTT,CASSSNGLAGGGTDTQYF,once,TRBJ2-3,TRBD2,TRBV28
TGTGCCAGCAGTTACGTGGGAGGGAGCGCCGGTGGCTACACCTTC,CASSYVGGSAGGYTF,-,TRBJ1-2,-,TRBV6-5
TGTGCCAGCAGCTTAGCGCTGGGGACAGGGGGCAATGAGCAGTTCTTC,CASSLALGTGGNEQFF,once,TRBJ2-1,TRBD1,TRBV7-2
TGCGCCAGCAGCATAGACAGGCGCCGAGGGTTGCCCCAGCATTTT,CASSIDRRRGLPQHF,-,TRBJ1-5,-,TRBV5-1
TGTGCCAGCTCACCAGTAGCGGGAGATCTTGGAGATACGCAGTATTTT,CASSPVAGDLGDTQYF,-,TRBJ2-3,TRBD2,TRBV18
TGTGCCAGTAGTATAGATAAAGGGGACAGGGGGCGAATCCGCCCTGGGGCCAACGTCCTGACTTTC,CASSIDKGDRGRIRPGANVLTF,-,TRBJ2-6,TRBD1,TRBV19
TGTGCCAGTAGTCCCCTAGGGGGAGAGCAGTACTTC,CASSPLGGEQYF,-,TRBJ2-7,-,TRBV19
TGTGCCAGCAGGTCCAAAGACAGGGACGGCTACACCTTC,CASRSKDRDGYTF,-,TRBJ1-2,TRBD1,TRBV7-8
TGCAGCGTTGTCGTCCCCGCGGTAGGAGACTACAAACTGTTTTTT,CSVVVPAVGDYKLFF,-,TRBJ1-4,-,TRBV29-1
TGTGCCAGCAGCGATAGCGGGAGAGGTGCAGATACGCAGTATTTT,CASSDSGRGADTQYF,-,TRBJ2-3,TRBD2,TRBV9
TGTGCCAGCAGTCTCCGGGACAGGGGCGAGAGAGGTGTAAGTGAGCAGTTCTTC,CASSLRDRGERGVSEQFF,-,TRBJ2-1,TRBD1,TRBV5-5
TGCGCCAGCAGGGATGGGACTAGCGGGAGTGCTAGCGAGCAGTTCTTC,CASRDGTSGSASEQFF,-,TRBJ2-1,TRBD2,TRBV10-1
TGTGCCAGCAGCTTAGCGTTACAGCAGGGCAATCAGCCCCAGCATTTT,CASSLALQQGNQPQHF,-,TRBJ1-5,-,TRBV11-3